This T cell receptor (beta chain) was sequenced in a study of human T cells and chemical hapten exposure. Study context: For sensitization, 2% DPC was applied to an approximately 2 cm by approximately 2 cm patch of upper inner arm skin. Once 0.01% DPC had been applied to the upper back by patch test, readings were taken at 6 days.

There are 16 residues in the CDR3. V shed 5 bases and J shed 3 bases, with 17 bases lying between them. Germline CDR1 MDHEN, CDR2 SYDVKM. TCRdb independently ran MiXCR on the RACE reads; one entry per CDR3 protein. The sample includes 82,000 or so distinct CDR3 sequences, 10% to 15% of them seen just once. Described time point: patch test 3, about 24 weeks after DPC sensitization. Treatment noted: therapeutic diphenylcyclopropenone sensitization with weekly scalp DPC. Every donor had alopecia and was 18 to 70 years old; all were suitable for DPC. V and J are TRBV28 and TRBJ2-1; no reliable D call. This receptor was taken from a woman between 45 and 65 years old with alopecia areata. Some clones in this sample may be carry-over from other donors' samples. The sample here was whole blood, taken in connection with sensitization to the hapten diphenylcyclopropenone (DPC). The DNA for the CDR3 is TGTGCCAGCAGTCCCAACCTAGGGAATGGCTACAATGAGCAGTTCTTC. Translation gives CASSPNLGNGYNEQFF.